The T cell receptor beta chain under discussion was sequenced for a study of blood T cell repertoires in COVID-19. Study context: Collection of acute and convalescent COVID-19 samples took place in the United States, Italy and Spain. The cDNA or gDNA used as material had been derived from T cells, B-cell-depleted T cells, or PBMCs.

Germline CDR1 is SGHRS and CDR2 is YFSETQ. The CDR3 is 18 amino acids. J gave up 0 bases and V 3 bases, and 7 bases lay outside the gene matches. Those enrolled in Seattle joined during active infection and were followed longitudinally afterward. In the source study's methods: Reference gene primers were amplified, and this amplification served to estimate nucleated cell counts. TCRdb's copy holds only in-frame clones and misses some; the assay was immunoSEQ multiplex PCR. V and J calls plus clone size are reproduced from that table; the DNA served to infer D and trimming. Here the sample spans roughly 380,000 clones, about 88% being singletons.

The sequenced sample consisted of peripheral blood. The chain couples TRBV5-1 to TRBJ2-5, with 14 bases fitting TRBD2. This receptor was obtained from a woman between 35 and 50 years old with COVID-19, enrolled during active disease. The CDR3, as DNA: TGCGCCAGCAGCTCGGGACTAGCGGGGGTCACGTACCAAGAGACCCAGTACTTC. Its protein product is CASSSGLAGVTYQETQYF.